The 5 T cell receptor beta chains below come from one sample, sequenced in a study of cytomegalovirus exposure and HLA in healthy donors. Amplification used 60 Vbeta primers and 13 Jbeta primers. Clones were sequenced by immunoSEQ multiplex PCR, and TCRdb holds only the in-frame ones, with some missing. The profile shows some 110,000 clones, 74% of them singletons. Sequenced sample: PBMCs. Source of these receptors: a woman in her fifties or sixties in good health and CMV-seropositive.

The table lists this clone with a few counts. The chain recombines TRBV6-5 with TRBJ1-2; D not certain. Trimming took off 7 bases at V and 0 bases at J, with 12 bases between the two ends. CDR1 MNHEY and CDR2 SVGAGI come from the germline V gene. CDR3 length equals 14 residues. This chain's CDR3 is CASNSAGPNYGYTF. In nucleotides, the CDR3 is TGTGCCAGCAACTCAGCAGGCCCTAACTATGGCTACACCTTC.

The chain links TRBV12-5 to TRBJ2-1, with D possibly matching TRBD2 (7 bases). V shed 1 base and J shed 7 bases, with 17 bases lying between them. The V gene's germline CDR1 is LGHNT and CDR2 FRNRAP. The CDR3 is made up of 16 amino acids. As DNA, the CDR3 is TGTGCTAGTGGTTTGGGCGGCGGGGGCAATGCTAATGAGCAGTTCTTC. Its translation: CASGLGGGGNANEQFF.

CDR3: CASSQVTTGTGNTIYF. CDR3 coding DNA: TGCGCCAGCAGCCAAGTGACGACAGGGACTGGAAACACCATATATTTT. V gene TRBV4-3 combines with J gene TRBJ1-3; 7 bases map to TRBD1. V was clipped by 1 base and J by 2 bases; unmatched bases: 5. Germline V gene lookup returns CDR1 LGHNA and CDR2 YSLEER. The CDR3 consists of 16 residues.

The chain has TRBV4-2 and TRBJ1-6; TRBD1 matches at 10 bases. The junction had 4 bases not matched to a gene; V was cut back by 4 bases and J by 7 bases. CDR1 and CDR2 (germline): LGHNA, YNFKEQ. The CDR3 has 15 residues. The CDR3 DNA reads TGTGCCAGCAGCCCCCCGGGACAGGGGAATTCACCCCTCCACTTT. Translation: CASSPPGQGNSPLHF.

The chain joins TRBV7-8 to TRBJ2-7, with TRBD2 identical over 8 bases. Germline assignment: CDR1 SGHVS and CDR2 FQNEAQ. V gave up 4 bases and J gave up 3 bases; unmatched junction bases: 8. CDR3 size: 15 residues. CDR3 loop: CASSYKRGFLYEQYV. CDR3 nucleotide sequence: TGTGCCAGCAGCTATAAGCGGGGGTTCCTCTACGAGCAGTACGTC.